What follows are 29 T cell receptor beta chains derived from one specimen sequenced in a study of blood T cell repertoires in COVID-19. Clones were sequenced by immunoSEQ multiplex PCR, and TCRdb holds only the in-frame ones, with some missing. The sample shows about 200,000 clones, approximately 85% of them seen only once. The specimen sequenced was peripheral blood. All receptors derive from a human donor with active or convalescent COVID-19. The donor label of this sample is uncertain.

This clone occurred a few times. The chain carries TRBV21-1 and TRBJ2-1; the table's D call, TRBD2, was not checked against the DNA. TRBV21-1 counts as a pseudogene. The CDR3 loop spans 15 amino acids. CDR3 sequence reads: CASSSRDSGQWEQFF. The DNA of the CDR3 is TGTGCCAGCAGCAGCCGGGACTCGGGGCAGTGGGAGCAGTTCTTC.

V and J are TRBV7-2 and TRBJ1-4; TRBD1 is a possible D gene (6 bases). This CDR3 region has 15 residues. CDR1 is SGHTA and CDR2 is FQGNSA in the germline V gene. V lost 5 bases and J 10 bases, leaving 20 bases between the germline ends. CDR3 protein: CASSPRGAEIGKLFF. The CDR3 DNA follows: TGTGCCAGCAGCCCCCGGGGGGCGGAAATTGGAAAACTGTTTTTT. The full variable domain, completed using reference TRBV7-2 and TRBJ1-4, is GAGVSQSPSNKVTEKGKDVELRCDPISGHTALYWYRQSLGQGLEFLIYFQGNSAPDKSGLPSDRFSAERTGGSVSTLTIQRTQQEDSAVYLCASSPRGAEIGKLFFGSGTQLSVL.

V is TRBV27 and J is TRBJ1-1; 9 bases are a match to TRBD1. This CDR3 comprises 16 residues. The V segment lost 5 bases and the J segment 3 bases; nucleotides outside the gene matches: 10. Germline assignment: CDR1 MNHEY and CDR2 SMNVEV (reference sequence). The CDR3 loop reads CASSRHRGRRDTEAFF. CDR3 sequence (DNA): TGTGCCAGCAGTAGACACAGGGGGCGGCGGGACACTGAAGCTTTCTTT.

This chain connects TRBV5-1 to TRBJ1-3, with 8 bases aligning to TRBD1. The CDR3 covers 17 residues. Germline-derived CDR1 and CDR2 are SGHRS and YFSETQ. V dropped 0 bases and J dropped 0; count of bases not matched to a gene: 5. CDR3 amino acids: CASSLEGTGGSGNTIYF. In DNA, the CDR3 is TGCGCCAGCAGCTTGGAGGGGACAGGAGGCTCTGGAAACACCATATATTTT.

This chain links TRBV10-3 with TRBJ2-5; perhaps TRBD1 as D (6 bases). CDR1 ENHRY and CDR2 SYGVKD come from the germline V gene. V shed 4 bases and J shed 2 bases, with 11 bases lying between them. This CDR3 contains 14 residues. CDR3 bases: TGTGCCATCAGTGGTAACAGGGATCAAGAGACCCAGTACTTC. Protein: CAISGNRDQETQYF.

The chain carries TRBV6-2 or TRBV6-3 and TRBJ2-7; D ambiguous. Germline-derived CDR1 and CDR2 are MNHEY and SVGEGT. The CDR3 has 11 amino acids. Trimming took off 3 bases at V and 5 bases at J, with 5 bases between the two ends. The CDR3 DNA follows: TGTGCCAGCAGTTATGGCCACGAGCAGTACTTC. This codes for CASSYGHEQYF.

The chain links TRBV6-5 to TRBJ2-7, with D perhaps matching TRBD2 (5 bases). This CDR3 region has 13 residues. V was trimmed by 9 bases and J by 1 base, leaving 13 bases between them. Germline V gives CDR1 MNHEY, CDR2 SVGAGI. The CDR3 protein is CASIGELSYEQYF. The CDR3 coding sequence is TGTGCCAGTATCGGGGAACTATCCTACGAGCAGTACTTC.

This clone showed up many times. This chain connects TRBV6-6 to TRBJ2-7; 7 nucleotides agree with TRBD2. This CDR3 comprises 15 residues. CDR1 and CDR2 (germline): MNHNY, SVGAGI (reference sequence). The V and J ends lost 0 bases and 2 bases, in that order; junction bases with no gene match: 4. This chain's CDR3 is CASSYSAGTTYEQYF. In DNA form, the CDR3 reads TGTGCCAGCAGTTACTCCGCCGGGACTACCTACGAGCAGTACTTC.

The J gene is TRBJ1-2, the V gene TRBV11-2; weak D call: TRBD1 (5 bases). The CDR3 sequence is 15 residues long. The V end was cut by 1 base, the J end by 3 bases, with 12 bases between. Germline CDR1 is SGHAT and CDR2 is FQNNGV. The CDR3 sequence is CASSLVRGTHYGYTF. The CDR3 region has the DNA TGTGCCAGCAGCTTAGTGCGGGGGACTCACTATGGCTACACCTTC.

The V call is TRBV6-5, the J call TRBJ2-3; 8 bases agree with TRBD1. In germline, CDR1 is MNHEY, CDR2 SVGAGI. The ends lost 10 bases at V and 1 base at J; junction bases unmatched: 10. The CDR3 consists of 15 residues. The CDR3 DNA reads as TGTGCCACCAAAATAACAGGGGGTCGCACAGATACGCAGTATTTT. It specifies CATKITGGRTDTQYF.

J is TRBJ1-1 and V is TRBV5-5; 9 nucleotides line up with TRBD1. V shed 4 bases and J 6 bases; nucleotides not matched to a gene: 13. Germline assignment: CDR1 SGHKS and CDR2 YYEKEE (reference sequence). The CDR3 contains 16 residues. CDR3 loop: CASSPDWDRASAEAFF. In DNA, the CDR3 is TGTGCCAGCAGCCCCGACTGGGACAGGGCGAGCGCTGAAGCTTTCTTT.

This chain uses TRBV13 with TRBJ2-5, with D perhaps TRBD2 (5 bases). Germline CDR1 PRHDT, CDR2 FYEKMQ (reference sequence). The CDR3 loop spans 13 amino acids. Trimming left V 1 base short and J 4 bases short, with 7 bases between. CDR3 nucleotides: TGTGCCAGCAGCTTAGTCGGGGTAGAGACCCAGTACTTC. Translation gives CASSLVGVETQYF.

CDR3 region: CASSVAGGSYNEQFF. DNA of the CDR3: TGTGCCAGCAGCGTAGCGGGGGGCTCCTACAATGAGCAGTTCTTC. The J gene is TRBJ2-1, the V gene TRBV9, with 7 bases fitting TRBD2. CDR1 and CDR2 from the germline V gene are SGDLS and YYNGEE. The CDR3 runs 15 residues. Germline trimming cut 0 bases from V and 0 bases from J; bases unmatched to any gene: 0.

The chain recombines TRBV5-6 with TRBJ1-1; D unclear. CDR1 is SGHDT, CDR2 YYEEEE, per germline. Trimming left V 4 bases short and J 5 bases short, with 15 bases between. The CDR3 consists of 14 residues. The CDR3 nucleotides are TGTGCCAGCAGCGCTGGAGCCCACGGGACTGAAGCTTTCTTT. Protein sequence: CASSAGAHGTEAFF. The full variable domain, its missing parts supplied by reference TRBV5-6 and TRBJ1-1, is DAGVTQSPTHLIKTRGQQVTLRCSPKSGHDTVSWYQQALGQGPQFIFQYYEEEERQRGNFPDRFSGHQFPNYSSELNVNALLLGDSALYLCASSAGAHGTEAFFGQGTRLTVV.

Concerning this clone: An end of the junction differs from the germline gene, which may be a read error. J is TRBJ2-2 and V is TRBV7-7; tentative D call: TRBD2 (5 bases). Germline V gene sequence: CDR1 SSHAT, CDR2 FNYEAQ (reference sequence). The CDR3 runs to 15 residues. In DNA, the CDR3 is TGTGCTAGCAGCTTACGCGCCGACGGGGCCGGGGAGCTGTTTTTT. Translated, it gives CASSLRADGAGELFF. The complete variable domain, with remaining parts taken from reference TRBV7-7 and TRBJ2-2, reads GAGVSQSPRYKVTKRGQDVTLRCDPISSHATLYWYQQALGQGPEFLTYFNYEAQPDKSGLPSDRFSAERPEGSISTLTIQRTEQRDSAMYRCASSLRADGAGELFFGEGSRLTVL.

The genes are TRBV7-2 and TRBJ2-1, with D unresolved. Germline V lookup: CDR1 SGHTA, CDR2 FQGNSA. The CDR3 consists of 13 residues. Deletions cut 4 bases from V and 2 bases from J, with 6 bases between. CDR3 nucleotide sequence: TGTGCCAGCAGCTCCCCTACCTACAATGAGCAGTTCTTC. Protein product: CASSSPTYNEQFF.

This chain uses TRBV10-3 with TRBJ2-3, with D perhaps TRBD2 (6 bases). V dropped 8 bases and J dropped 0 bases, with 15 bases sitting between them. In germline, CDR1 is ENHRY, CDR2 SYGVKD. This CDR3 region has 15 residues. The chain's CDR3 is CAIRIGLASTDTQYF. CDR3 DNA: TGTGCCATCCGTATAGGTCTAGCGAGCACAGATACGCAGTATTTT.

This sequence joins TRBV10-1 and TRBJ2-1; TRBD1 might be the D (5 bases). This CDR3 is 15 amino acids long. V lost 0 bases, J lost 5 bases, and 11 bases lay in between. Germline lookup yields CDR1 WNHNN and CDR2 SYGVQD (reference sequence). The CDR3 DNA follows: TGCGCCAGCAGTGAGTCGACAGCGACCAACAATGAGCAGTTCTTC. It yields the protein CASSESTATNNEQFF.

In its sample, this clone was seen once. The V call is TRBV3-1 (or the pseudogene TRBV3-2), the J call TRBJ2-1; TRBD2 might be the D (6 bases). Trimming pared 1 base from V and 0 bases from J, leaving 16 bases between. The CDR3 has 18 residues. Germline CDR1 and CDR2: LGHDT and YNNKEL (reference sequence). The CDR3 DNA follows: TGTGCCAGCAGCCAAGTCTTTCGGCGGGGCCGCTCCTACAATGAGCAGTTCTTC. Amino acids: CASSQVFRRGRSYNEQFF.

In its sample, this clone was seen a few times. This rearrangement joins TRBV11-3 to TRBJ2-2; 10 bases match TRBD2. The CDR3 runs 16 residues. The germline V gene has CDR1 SGHNT and CDR2 YENEEA. Trimming at V came to 0 bases and at J to 5 bases, leaving 3 bases not matched to a gene. CDR3 protein: CASSLDGLAETGELFF. The CDR3 DNA reads TGTGCCAGCAGCTTAGACGGACTAGCGGAAACCGGGGAGCTGTTTTTT.

The V gene is TRBV9, the J gene TRBJ1-1; D is perhaps TRBD1 (5 bases). Germline loops: CDR1 SGDLS, CDR2 YYNGEE. The V end was cut by 2 bases, the J end by 8 bases, with 16 bases between. The CDR3 consists of 14 residues. CDR3 DNA: TGTGCCAGCAGCGTCGAGGGCCTGGGGGGAGAAGCTTTCTTT. Protein: CASSVEGLGGEAFF.

This clone has just one count. This chain connects TRBV11-3 to TRBJ1-3, with D tentatively TRBD1 (5 bases). The V gene's germline CDR1 is SGHNT and CDR2 YENEEA. The CDR3 contains 15 residues. V was clipped by 4 bases and J by 0 bases, with 10 bases between them. The CDR3 region is CASSSGGSSGNTIYF. The CDR3 DNA reads TGTGCCAGCAGCTCCGGGGGGAGCTCTGGAAACACCATATATTTT.

The J gene is TRBJ1-2, the V gene TRBV19; D is uncertain. Between the trimmed V and J ends, which lost 3 bases and 4 bases, there was a span of 15 bases. Looked up from germline, CDR1 is LNHDA and CDR2 is SQIVND (reference sequence). The CDR3 runs to 15 residues. Here the CDR3 DNA reads TGTGCCAGTAGTATTGTCTCCTCATTGAGCTATGGCTACACCTTC. Protein product: CASSIVSSLSYGYTF.

The chain joins TRBV2 to TRBJ1-5, with 7 bases that match TRBD1. V trimming: 4 bases; J trimming: 0 bases; junction bases outside the gene matches: 6. CDR3 length: 16 amino acids. The germline V gene encodes CDR1 SNHLY and CDR2 FYNNEI. Here the CDR3 reads CASSGGQTYSNQPQHF. The CDR3 coding sequence is TGTGCCAGCAGTGGGGGACAGACCTATAGCAATCAGCCCCAGCATTTT.

The rearrangement links TRBV5-1 to TRBJ2-1; 10 nucleotides agree with TRBD1. The CDR3 has 22 amino acids. The germline CDR1 and CDR2 sequences are SGHRS and YFSETQ. The J segment lost 0 bases and the V segment lost 4 bases, leaving 22 bases of the junction unmatched. The CDR3 reads CASSPDPRQGARPRHSYNEQFF. CDR3 coding DNA: TGCGCCAGCAGCCCGGACCCCAGACAGGGGGCGCGTCCCCGGCACTCCTACAATGAGCAGTTCTTC.

CDR3 region: CAPPVEGDYEQYF. In DNA, the CDR3 is TGTGCCCCCCCGGTAGAGGGGGACTACGAGCAGTACTTC. The J gene is TRBJ2-7, the V gene TRBV19, with D possibly being TRBD1 (6 bases). This CDR3 has 13 amino acids. Trimming took 11 bases from V and 3 from J, leaving 17 bases between them. The V gene's germline CDR1 is LNHDA and CDR2 SQIVND (reference sequence). Drawing the rest from reference TRBV19 and TRBJ2-7, the complete variable domain is DGGITQSPKYLFRKEGQNVTLSCEQNLNHDAMYWYRQDPGQGLRLIYYSQIVNDFQKGDIAEGYSVSREKKESFPLTVTSAQKNPTAFYLCAPPVEGDYEQYFGPGTRLTVT.

The rearrangement uses TRBV6-5 and TRBJ2-3, with 10 bases fitting TRBD1. The CDR3 spans 15 residues. Germline trimming cut 6 bases from V and 4 bases from J; bases unmatched to any gene: 7. From germline, CDR1 is MNHEY and CDR2 SVGAGI. CDR3 DNA sequence: TGTGCCAGCAGGAGGACAGGGGGGGGCCCAGATACGCAGTATTTT. It encodes CASRRTGGGPDTQYF.

The gene calls are TRBV4-2 and TRBJ2-1; maybe TRBD2 (5 bases). V dropped 1 base and J dropped 11 bases, with 15 bases sitting between them. The CDR3 spans 14 residues. The germline CDR1 and CDR2 sequences are LGHNA and YNFKEQ. CDR3 amino acids: CASSQGEGVVKQFF. The CDR3 DNA reads as TGTGCCAGCAGCCAAGGTGAGGGAGTAGTTAAGCAGTTCTTC.

The chain uses TRBV7-2 and TRBJ1-1; TRBD1 matches at 9 bases. Germline trimming cut 5 bases from V and 2 bases from J; bases unmatched to any gene: 6. This CDR3 spans 15 amino acids. Germline CDR1 reads SGHTA; CDR2 reads FQGNSA. The CDR3 nucleotides read TGTGCCAGCAGCGGCGGGACAGGGTTTAACACTGAAGCTTTCTTT. This codes for CASSGGTGFNTEAFF.